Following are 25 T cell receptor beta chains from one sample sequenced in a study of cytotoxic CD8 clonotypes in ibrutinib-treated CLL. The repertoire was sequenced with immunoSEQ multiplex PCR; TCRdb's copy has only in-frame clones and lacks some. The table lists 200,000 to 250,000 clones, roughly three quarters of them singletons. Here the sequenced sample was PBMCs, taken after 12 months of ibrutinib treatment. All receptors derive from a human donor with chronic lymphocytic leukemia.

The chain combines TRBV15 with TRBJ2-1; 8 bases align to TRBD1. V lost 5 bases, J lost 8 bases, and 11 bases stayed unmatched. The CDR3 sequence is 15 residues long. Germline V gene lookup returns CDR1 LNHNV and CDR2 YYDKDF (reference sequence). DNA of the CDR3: TGTGCCACCAGCGCTTACTCAGGGGGCCTGGATGAGCAGTTCTTC. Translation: CATSAYSGGLDEQFF.

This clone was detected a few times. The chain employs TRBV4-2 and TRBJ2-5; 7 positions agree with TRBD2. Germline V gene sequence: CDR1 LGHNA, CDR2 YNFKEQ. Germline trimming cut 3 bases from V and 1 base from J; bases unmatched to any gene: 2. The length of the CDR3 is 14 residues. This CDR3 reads CASSHGGFQETQYF. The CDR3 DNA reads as TGTGCCAGCAGCCACGGGGGGTTCCAAGAGACCCAGTACTTC.

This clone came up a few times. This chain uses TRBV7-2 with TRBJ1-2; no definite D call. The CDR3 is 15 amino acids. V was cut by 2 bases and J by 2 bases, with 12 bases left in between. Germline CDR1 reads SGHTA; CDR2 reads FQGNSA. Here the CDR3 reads CASSLRYGPNYGYTF. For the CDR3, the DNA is TGTGCCAGCAGCTTAAGGTACGGACCCAACTATGGCTACACCTTC. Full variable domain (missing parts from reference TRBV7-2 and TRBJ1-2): GAGVSQSPSNKVTEKGKDVELRCDPISGHTALYWYRQSLGQGLEFLIYFQGNSAPDKSGLPSDRFSAERTGGSVSTLTIQRTQQEDSAVYLCASSLRYGPNYGYTFGSGTRLTVV.

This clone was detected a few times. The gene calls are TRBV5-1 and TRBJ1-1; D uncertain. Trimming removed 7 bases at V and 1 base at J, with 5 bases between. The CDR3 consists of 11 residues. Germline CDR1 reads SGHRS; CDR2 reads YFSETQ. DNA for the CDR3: TGCGCCAGCGGCGAGAACACTGAAGCTTTCTTT. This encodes CASGENTEAFF.

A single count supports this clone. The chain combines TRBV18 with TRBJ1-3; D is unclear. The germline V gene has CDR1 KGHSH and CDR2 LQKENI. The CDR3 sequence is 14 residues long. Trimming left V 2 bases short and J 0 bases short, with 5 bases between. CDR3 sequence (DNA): TGTGCCAGCTCACCATACAGCTCTGGAAACACCATATATTTT. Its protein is CASSPYSSGNTIYF.

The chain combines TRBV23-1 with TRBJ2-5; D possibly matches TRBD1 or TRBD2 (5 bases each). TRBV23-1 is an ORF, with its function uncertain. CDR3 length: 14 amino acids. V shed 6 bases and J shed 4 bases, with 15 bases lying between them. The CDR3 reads CASRRGLGTETQYF. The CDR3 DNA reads TGCGCCAGCAGAAGAGGTTTAGGGACAGAGACCCAGTACTTC.

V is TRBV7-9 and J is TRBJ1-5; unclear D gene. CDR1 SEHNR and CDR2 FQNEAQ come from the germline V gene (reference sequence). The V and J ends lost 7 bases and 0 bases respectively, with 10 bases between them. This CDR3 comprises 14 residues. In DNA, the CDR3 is TGTGCCAGCATCAGCGACAATAGCAATCAGCCCCAGCATTTT. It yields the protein CASISDNSNQPQHF.

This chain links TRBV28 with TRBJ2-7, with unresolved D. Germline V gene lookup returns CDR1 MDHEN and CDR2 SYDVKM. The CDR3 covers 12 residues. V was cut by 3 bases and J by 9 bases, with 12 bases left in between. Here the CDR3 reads CASSLPPNGQYF. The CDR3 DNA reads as TGTGCCAGCAGTTTGCCACCGAACGGGCAGTACTTC.

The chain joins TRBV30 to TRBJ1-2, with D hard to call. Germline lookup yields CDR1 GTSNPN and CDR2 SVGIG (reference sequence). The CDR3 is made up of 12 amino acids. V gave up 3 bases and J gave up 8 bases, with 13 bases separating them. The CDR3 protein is CAWRDSRRGYTF. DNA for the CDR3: TGTGCCTGGAGAGATTCTCGTCGGGGCTACACCTTC.

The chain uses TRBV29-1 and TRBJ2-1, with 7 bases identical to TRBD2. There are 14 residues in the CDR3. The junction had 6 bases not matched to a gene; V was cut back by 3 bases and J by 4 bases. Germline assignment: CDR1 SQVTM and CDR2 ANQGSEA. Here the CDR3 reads CSVDNPAGYNEQFF. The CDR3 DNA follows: TGCAGCGTTGATAATCCAGCGGGGTACAATGAGCAGTTCTTC.

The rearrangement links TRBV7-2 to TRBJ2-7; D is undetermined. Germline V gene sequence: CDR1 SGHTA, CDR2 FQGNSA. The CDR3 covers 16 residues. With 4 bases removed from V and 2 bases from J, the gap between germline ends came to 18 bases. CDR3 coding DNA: TGTGCCAGCAGCTACGAGGTCTCAGGATTCCCCTACGAGCAGTACTTC. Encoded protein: CASSYEVSGFPYEQYF.

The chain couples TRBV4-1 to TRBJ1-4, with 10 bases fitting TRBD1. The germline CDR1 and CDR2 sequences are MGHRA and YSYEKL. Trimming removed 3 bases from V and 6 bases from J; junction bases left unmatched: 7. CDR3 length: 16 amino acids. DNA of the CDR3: TGCGCCAGCAGCCAGCCACGACAGGGGGCTTATGAAAAACTGTTTTTT. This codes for CASSQPRQGAYEKLFF.

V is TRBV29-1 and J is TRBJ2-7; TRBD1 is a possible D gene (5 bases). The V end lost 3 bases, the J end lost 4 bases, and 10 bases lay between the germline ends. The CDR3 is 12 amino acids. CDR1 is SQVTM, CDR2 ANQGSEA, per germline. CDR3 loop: CSVERQGYEQYF. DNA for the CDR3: TGCAGCGTTGAGAGGCAGGGATACGAGCAGTACTTC.

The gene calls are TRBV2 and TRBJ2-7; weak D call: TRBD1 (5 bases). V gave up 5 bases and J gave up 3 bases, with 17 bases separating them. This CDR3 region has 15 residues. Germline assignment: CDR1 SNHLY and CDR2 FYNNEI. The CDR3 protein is CASSRLGQGSYEQYF. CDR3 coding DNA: TGTGCCAGCAGTCGACTGGGTCAGGGAAGCTACGAGCAGTACTTC.

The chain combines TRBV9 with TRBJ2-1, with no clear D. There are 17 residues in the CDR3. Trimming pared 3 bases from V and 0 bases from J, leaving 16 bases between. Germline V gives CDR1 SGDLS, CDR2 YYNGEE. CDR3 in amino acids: CASSGALATSSYNEQFF. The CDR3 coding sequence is TGTGCCAGCAGCGGGGCCTTGGCGACAAGCTCCTACAATGAGCAGTTCTTC.

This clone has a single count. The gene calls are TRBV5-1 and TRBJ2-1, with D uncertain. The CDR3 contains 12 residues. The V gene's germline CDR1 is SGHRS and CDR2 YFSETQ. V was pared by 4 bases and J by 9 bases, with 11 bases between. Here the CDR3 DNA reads TGCGCCAGCAGCAGAAGTGGTGGTGAGCAGTTCTTC. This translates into CASSRSGGEQFF. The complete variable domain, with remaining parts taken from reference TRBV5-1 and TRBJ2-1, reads KAGVTQTPRYLIKTRGQQVTLSCSPISGHRSVSWYQQTPGQGLQFLFEYFSETQRNKGNFPGRFSGRQFSNSRSEMNVSTLELGDSALYLCASSRSGGEQFFGPGTRLTVL.

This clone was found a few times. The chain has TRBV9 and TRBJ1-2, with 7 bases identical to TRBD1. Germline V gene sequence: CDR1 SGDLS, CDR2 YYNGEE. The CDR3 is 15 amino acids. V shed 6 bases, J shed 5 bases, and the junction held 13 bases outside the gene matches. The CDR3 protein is CASNERHRGQYGYTF. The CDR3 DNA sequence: TGTGCCAGCAATGAGAGACACAGGGGCCAGTATGGCTACACCTTC.

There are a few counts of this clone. The CDR3 loop is CASSQDYGEYGYTF. The CDR3 region has the DNA TGCGCCAGCAGCCAAGATTACGGGGAGTATGGCTACACCTTC. V is TRBV4-1 and J is TRBJ1-2; D remains unclear. Deletions cut 0 bases from V and 5 bases from J, with 10 bases between. Germline V gene data show CDR1 as MGHRA and CDR2 as YSYEKL. The CDR3 is 14 amino acids.

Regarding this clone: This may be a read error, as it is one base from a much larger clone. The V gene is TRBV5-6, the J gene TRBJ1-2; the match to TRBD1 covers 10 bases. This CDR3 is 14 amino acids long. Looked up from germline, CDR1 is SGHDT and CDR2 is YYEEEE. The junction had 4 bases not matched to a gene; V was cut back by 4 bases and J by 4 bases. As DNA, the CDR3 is TGTGCCAGCAGCCCCGGGACAGGGGTCTATGGCTACACCTTC. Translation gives CASSPGTGVYGYTF.

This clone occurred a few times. The CDR3 spells CASSSYRGGAGNTIYF. The DNA of the CDR3 is TGTGCCAGCAGTTCTTACAGAGGGGGTGCTGGAAACACCATATATTTT. This chain uses TRBV6-5 with TRBJ1-3, with D possibly TRBD1 on 6 matching bases. The ends were cut back, 4 bases at V and 2 bases at J, with 15 bases in the middle. This CDR3 is built from 16 residues. Germline loops: CDR1 MNHEY, CDR2 SVGAGI.

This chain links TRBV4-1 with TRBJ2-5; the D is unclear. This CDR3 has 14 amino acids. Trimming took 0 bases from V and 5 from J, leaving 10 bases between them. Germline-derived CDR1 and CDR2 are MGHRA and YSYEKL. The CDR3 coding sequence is TGCGCCAGCAGCCAAGAGTCCAGTGGCGAGACCCAGTACTTC. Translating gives CASSQESSGETQYF.

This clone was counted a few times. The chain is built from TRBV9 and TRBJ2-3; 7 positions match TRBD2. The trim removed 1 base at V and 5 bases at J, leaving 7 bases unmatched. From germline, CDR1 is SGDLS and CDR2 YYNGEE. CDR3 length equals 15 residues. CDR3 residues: CASSVSSGKQDTQYF. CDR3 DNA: TGTGCCAGCAGCGTATCTAGCGGTAAGCAAGATACGCAGTATTTT. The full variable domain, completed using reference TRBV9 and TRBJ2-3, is DSGVTQTPKHLITATGQRVTLRCSPRSGDLSVYWYQQSLDQGLQFLIQYYNGEERAKGNILERFSAQQFPDLHSELNLSSLELGDSALYFCASSVSSGKQDTQYFGPGTRLTVL.

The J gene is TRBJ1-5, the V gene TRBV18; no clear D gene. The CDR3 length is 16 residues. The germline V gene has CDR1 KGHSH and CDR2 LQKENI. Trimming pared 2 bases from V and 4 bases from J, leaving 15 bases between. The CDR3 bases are TGTGCCAGCTCACCAGGCGAAGGACGGGTAAATCAGCCCCAGCATTTT. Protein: CASSPGEGRVNQPQHF.

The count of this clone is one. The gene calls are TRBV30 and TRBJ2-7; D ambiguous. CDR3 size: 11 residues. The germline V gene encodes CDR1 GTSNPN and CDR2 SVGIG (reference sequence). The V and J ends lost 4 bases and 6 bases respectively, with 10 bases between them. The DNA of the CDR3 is TGTGCCTGGACAAATGGGATCGAGCAGTACTTC. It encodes CAWTNGIEQYF. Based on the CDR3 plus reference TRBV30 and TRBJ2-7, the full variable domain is SQTIHQWPATLVQPVGSPLSLECTVEGTSNPNLYWYRQAAGRGLQLLFYSVGIGQISSEVPQNLSASRPQDRQFILSSKKLLLSDSGFYLCAWTNGIEQYFGPGTRLTVT.

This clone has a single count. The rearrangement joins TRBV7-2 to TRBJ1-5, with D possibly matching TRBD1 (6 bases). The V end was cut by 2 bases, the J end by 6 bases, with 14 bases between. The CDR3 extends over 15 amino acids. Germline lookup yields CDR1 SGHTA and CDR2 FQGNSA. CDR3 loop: CASSLTGSGPQPQHF. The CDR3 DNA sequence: TGTGCCAGCAGCTTAACAGGGAGCGGGCCTCAGCCCCAGCATTTT.